This T cell receptor beta chain derives from a study of blood T cell repertoires in COVID-19. Across the study: Collection of acute and convalescent COVID-19 samples took place in the United States, Italy and Spain.

Generated by immunoSEQ multiplex PCR, the TCRdb table keeps only in-frame clones and is missing some. The data contain 150,000 to 200,000 clones, 60% to 80% of them singletons. Participants spanned ages about 18 to 89 years and resided in about 25 US areas. Cohort allocation depended upon clinical history that participants reported. For recovered donors of Cohort 3, there were two negative PCRs, clearance, or symptom resolution. The receptor's source is a woman aged 45-59 years who had recovered from COVID-19. Sequencing was done on a sample of PBMCs or T cells enriched from blood (not recorded which).

The CDR3 DNA is TGTGCCAGCAGCTCAACTAGCGGGGTCAACACCGGGGAGCTGTTTTTT. Its translation is CASSSTSGVNTGELFF. The chain carries TRBV7-2 and TRBJ2-2; 10 bases match TRBD2. The V segment lost 4 bases and the J segment 2 bases; nucleotides outside the gene matches: 4. The V gene's germline CDR1 is SGHTA and CDR2 FQGNSA. The CDR3 spans 16 residues.